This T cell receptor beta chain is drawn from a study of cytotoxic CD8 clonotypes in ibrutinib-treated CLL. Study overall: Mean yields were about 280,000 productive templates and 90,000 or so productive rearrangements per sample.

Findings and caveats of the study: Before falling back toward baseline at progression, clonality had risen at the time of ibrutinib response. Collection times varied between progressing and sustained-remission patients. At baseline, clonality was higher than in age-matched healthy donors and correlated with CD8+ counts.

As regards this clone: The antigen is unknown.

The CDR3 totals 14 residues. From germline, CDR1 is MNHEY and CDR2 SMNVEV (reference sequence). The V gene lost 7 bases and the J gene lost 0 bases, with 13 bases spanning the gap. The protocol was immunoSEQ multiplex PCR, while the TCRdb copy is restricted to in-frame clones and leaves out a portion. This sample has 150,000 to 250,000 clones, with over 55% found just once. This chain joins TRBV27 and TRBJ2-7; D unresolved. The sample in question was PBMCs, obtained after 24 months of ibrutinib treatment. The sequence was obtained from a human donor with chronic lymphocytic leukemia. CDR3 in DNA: TGTGCCAGCAAGGTTTCGGAGATCTCCTACGAGCAGTACTTC. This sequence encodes CASKVSEISYEQYF.